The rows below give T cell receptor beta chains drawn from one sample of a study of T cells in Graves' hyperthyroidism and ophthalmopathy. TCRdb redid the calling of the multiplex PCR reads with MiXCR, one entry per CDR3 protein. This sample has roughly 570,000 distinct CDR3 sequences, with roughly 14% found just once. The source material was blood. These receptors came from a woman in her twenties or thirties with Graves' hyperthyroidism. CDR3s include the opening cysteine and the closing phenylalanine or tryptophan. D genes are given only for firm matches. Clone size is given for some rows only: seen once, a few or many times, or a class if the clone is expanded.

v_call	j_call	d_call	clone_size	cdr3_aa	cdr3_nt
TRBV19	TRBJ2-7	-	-	CASSIDHQTASYEQYF	TGTGCCAGTAGTATAGATCACCAGACGGCCTCCTACGAGCAGTACTTC
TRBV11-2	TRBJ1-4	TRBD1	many	CASSPRQGWGSEKLFF	TGTGCCAGCAGCCCTCGACAGGGGTGGGGCAGTGAAAAACTGTTTTTT
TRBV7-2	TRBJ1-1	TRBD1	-	CASSLRGGRIITEAFF	TGTGCCAGCAGCTTACGAGGGGGCAGGATAATAACTGAAGCTTTCTTT
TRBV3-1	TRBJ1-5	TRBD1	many	CASSQATGVGQPQHF	TGTGCCAGCAGCCAAGCTACAGGGGTGGGCCAGCCCCAGCATTTT
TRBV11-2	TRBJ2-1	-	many	CASSLVPGSYNEQFF	TGTGCCAGCAGCTTAGTACCGGGGTCCTACAATGAGCAGTTCTTC
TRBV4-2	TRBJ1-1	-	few	CASVGVNTEAFF	TGTGCCAGCGTCGGGGTGAACACTGAAGCTTTCTTT
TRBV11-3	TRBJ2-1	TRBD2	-	CASSLVGTSGAYNEQFF	TGTGCCAGCAGCTTAGTTGGCACTAGCGGGGCCTACAATGAGCAGTTCTTC
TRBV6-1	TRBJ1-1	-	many	CASSRSTGNTEAFF	TGTGCCAGCAGTCGCTCCACAGGGAACACTGAAGCTTTCTTT
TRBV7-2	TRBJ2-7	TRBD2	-	CASSSGTSGRPPTYEQYF	TGTGCCAGCAGCTCGGGGACTAGCGGGAGGCCCCCGACCTACGAGCAGTACTTC
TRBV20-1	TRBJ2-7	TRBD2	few	CSAWAPGLAGGLPSYEQYF	TGCAGTGCTTGGGCCCCGGGACTAGCGGGAGGTTTGCCATCCTACGAGCAGTACTTC
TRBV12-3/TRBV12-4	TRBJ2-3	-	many	CASKTQGFSTDTQYF	TGTGCCAGCAAAACTCAGGGATTTAGCACAGATACGCAGTATTTT
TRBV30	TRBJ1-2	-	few	CAWSVLTGNYGYTF	TGTGCCTGGAGTGTACTAACAGGGAACTATGGCTACACCTTC
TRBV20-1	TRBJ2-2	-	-	CSARGQRPEGLTTGELFF	TGCAGTGCTAGAGGCCAACGCCCAGAGGGACTGACCACCGGGGAGCTGTTTTTT
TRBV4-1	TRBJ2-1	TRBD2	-	CASSQLVLAGDNEQFF	TGCGCCAGCAGCCAGCTGGTCTTAGCGGGAGACAATGAGCAGTTCTTC
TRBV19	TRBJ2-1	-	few	CASSTDTMGYNEQFF	TGTGCCAGTAGTACAGATACCATGGGGTACAATGAGCAGTTCTTC
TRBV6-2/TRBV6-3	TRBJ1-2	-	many	CASSYSRGVETSFGYTF	TGTGCCAGCAGTTACTCGAGAGGCGTAGAGACTTCCTTTGGCTACACCTTC
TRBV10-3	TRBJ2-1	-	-	CAISVPVHNEQFF	TGTGCCATCAGTGTTCCTGTCCACAATGAGCAGTTCTTC
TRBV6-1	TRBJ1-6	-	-	CASSEDRRNSPLHF	TGTGCCAGCAGTGAGGACAGACGAAATTCACCCCTCCACTTT
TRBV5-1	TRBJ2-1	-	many	CASSLRDLYNEQFF	TGCGCCAGCAGCTTGAGGGACTTGTACAATGAGCAGTTCTTC
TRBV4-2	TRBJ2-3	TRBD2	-	CASSQEASGRAGTDTQYF	TGTGCCAGCAGCCAAGAGGCTAGCGGGAGGGCGGGCACAGATACGCAGTATTTT
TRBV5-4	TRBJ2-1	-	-	CASSLKAPYNEQFF	TGTGCCAGCAGCTTGAAGGCGCCCTACAATGAGCAGTTCTTC
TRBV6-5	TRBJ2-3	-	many	CASSYSTRTDTQYF	TGTGCCAGCAGTTACTCGACACGCACAGATACGCAGTATTTT
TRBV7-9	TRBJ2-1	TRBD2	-	CASSLAVTSGRGGNEQFF	TGTGCCAGCAGCTTAGCGGTGACTAGCGGGAGGGGTGGCAATGAGCAGTTCTTC